This T cell receptor (beta chain) was identified in a study of metastatic and nonmetastatic thyroid tumors (TCRdb year 2020). Context from the whole study: For patients with malignant and with benign thyroid disease, the researchers compared repertoires between peripheral blood samples and tumor or nodule tissue samples.

No patient had received any treatment before thyroid surgery. The study retrospectively analysed patient clinical samples collected from about 2011 to 2018 using T-cell receptor beta sequencing. At least ten counts were recorded for this clone. This clone's antigen is unknown. Base qualities are not at hand, and no much larger clone is one base apart. The study at large found these results: In both blood and tumor samples, TCR beta diversity was reported to be significantly higher in malignant tumors than in benign nodules.

The method behind the library was PCR. The instrument was an Illumina HiSeq 4000. High-throughput sequencing was used to profile the CDR3 region of the TCR beta-chain in every patient. In the paper's pipeline: CDR3 differences across clinicopathological groups were used to build a classifier for discriminating distant-metastatic papillary thyroid cancer patients. The Shannon index was used to measure repertoire diversity, and the Morisita-Horn index was used to measure how similar tumor and blood repertoires were. TCRdb took the public reads, trimmed them with fastp at Q25, ran MiXCR for clone calling and kept in-frame beta chains. The V and J calls were determined by TCRdb, not by the authors. For this sample there are approximately 25,000 clones; 13% appear just once. The ten largest clones take up around 15% of the sample. Trimming costs V 8 bases and J 1 base, and their ends lie 17 bases apart. The CDR3 sequence holds 15 residues, the cysteine and phenylalanine included. The kept DNA is CDR3 alone, 45 bases in frame from the first base. CDR1 and CDR2 (MDHEN, SYDVKM) derive from the germline V gene.

Sequenced material: blood. The sequence joins TRBV28 to TRBJ2-5; the best D guess is TRBD1, with 6 bases matching. This receptor was identified in a female donor with papillary thyroid cancer or a benign thyroid nodule (not recorded which). Some clones in this sample may be carry-over from other donors' samples. The CDR3 protein is CASSGTRTTQETQYF. DNA sequence: TGTGCCAGCTCGGGGACACGAACAACCCAAGAGACCCAGTACTTC.